Here is one T cell receptor beta chain with its context. The record originates from a study of PD-1 blockade in classical Hodgkin lymphoma. Time point here: cycle 4 day 1 (C4D1), after around six weeks of nivolumab. Patients all relapsed after autologous stem cell transplantation, and there was variation in brentuximab vedotin exposure. Thawed PBMCs yielded CD4+ T cells through magnetic negative selection. The CDR3 is 15 amino acids. Profiled with immunoSEQ multiplex PCR; TCRdb holds only in-frame clones, not every one. The sample contains nearly 20,000 clones, roughly 83% of which appear only once. The chain joins TRBV7-5 to TRBJ1-4; the table names TRBD1, a call not compared with the DNA. TRBV7-5 is a listed pseudogene. The sample consisted of CD4+ T cells from blood, taken before the fourth cycle of nivolumab. This receptor was identified in a human donor with classical Hodgkin lymphoma. The CDR3 DNA is TGTGCCAGAAGCCTCTTAAAGGGTCAGGGGGAAAAACTGTTTTTT. Its protein is CARSLLKGQGEKLFF.